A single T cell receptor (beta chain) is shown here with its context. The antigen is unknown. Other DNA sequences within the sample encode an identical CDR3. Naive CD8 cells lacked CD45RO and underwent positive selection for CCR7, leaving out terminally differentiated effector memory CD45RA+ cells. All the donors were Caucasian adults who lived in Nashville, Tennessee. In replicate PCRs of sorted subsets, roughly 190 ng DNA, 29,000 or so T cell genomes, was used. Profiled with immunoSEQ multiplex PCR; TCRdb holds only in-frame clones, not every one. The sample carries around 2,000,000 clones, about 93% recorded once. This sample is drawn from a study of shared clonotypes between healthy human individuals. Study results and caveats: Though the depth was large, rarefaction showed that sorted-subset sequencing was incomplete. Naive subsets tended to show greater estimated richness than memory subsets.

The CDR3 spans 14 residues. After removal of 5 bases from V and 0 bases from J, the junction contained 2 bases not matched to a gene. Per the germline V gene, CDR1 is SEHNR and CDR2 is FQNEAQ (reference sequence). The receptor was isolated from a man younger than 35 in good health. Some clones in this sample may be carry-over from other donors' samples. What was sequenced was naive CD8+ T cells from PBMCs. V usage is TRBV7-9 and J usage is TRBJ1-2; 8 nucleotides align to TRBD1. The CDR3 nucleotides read TGTGCCAGCAGCCCAGGGGGCGCTAACTATGGCTACACCTTC. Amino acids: CASSPGGANYGYTF.